These T cell receptor beta chains were read from a single sample in a study of blood T cell repertoires in COVID-19. Sequencing used immunoSEQ multiplex PCR; TCRdb keeps in-frame clones, though not all of them. The sample lists 70,000 or so clones; around 90% were seen once. Sequencing was performed on peripheral blood. These receptors were obtained from a human donor in a cohort sampled during active COVID-19. Both conserved end residues are part of each CDR3. A D gene is named only where the DNA matches it firmly.

j_gene: TRBJ2-1
d_gene: NA
v_gene: TRBV3-1/TRBV3-2
CDR3nt: TGTGCCAGCAGCCCTGCCGGGAGTAAGGATGAGCAGTTCTTC
CDR3aa: CASSPAGSKDEQFF

j_gene: TRBJ1-2
d_gene: NA
v_gene: TRBV4-1
CDR3nt: TGCGCCAGCAGCCAAGCCGGACAGCCAACAACCGATGGCTACACCTTC
CDR3aa: CASSQAGQPTTDGYTF

j_gene: TRBJ2-3
d_gene: TRBD1
v_gene: TRBV5-1
CDR3nt: TGCGCCAGCAGCCGGGGACAGGGTTTGACGGATACGCAGTATTTT
CDR3aa: CASSRGQGLTDTQYF

j_gene: TRBJ2-7
d_gene: TRBD2
v_gene: TRBV19
CDR3nt: TGTGCCAGTAGTATTGGACTAGCCGGCGAGCAGTACTTC
CDR3aa: CASSIGLAGEQYF

j_gene: TRBJ2-7
d_gene: TRBD1
v_gene: TRBV19
CDR3nt: TGTGCCAGTAGCTCTCAGGGGGACTACGAGCAGTACTTC
CDR3aa: CASSSQGDYEQYF

j_gene: TRBJ2-5
d_gene: NA
v_gene: TRBV5-1
CDR3nt: TGCGCCAGCAGCTCCGGGAACACCCCGACCCAGTACTTC
CDR3aa: CASSSGNTPTQYF

j_gene: TRBJ2-7
d_gene: NA
v_gene: TRBV2
CDR3nt: TGTGCCAGCAGTGAAGGGCATCCCTACGAGCAGTACTTC
CDR3aa: CASSEGHPYEQYF

j_gene: TRBJ1-1
d_gene: NA
v_gene: TRBV5-1
CDR3nt: TGCGCCAGCAGCCCTCCAGGTCTTGAAGCTTTCTTT
CDR3aa: CASSPPGLEAFF

j_gene: TRBJ1-1
d_gene: NA
v_gene: TRBV11-2
CDR3nt: TGTGCCAGCAGCTTAGTGCGGACACAGAACACTGAAGCTTTCTTT
CDR3aa: CASSLVRTQNTEAFF

j_gene: TRBJ2-2
d_gene: NA
v_gene: TRBV9
CDR3nt: TGTGCCAGCGGCGGAGCGAACACCGGGGAGCTGTTTTTT
CDR3aa: CASGGANTGELFF